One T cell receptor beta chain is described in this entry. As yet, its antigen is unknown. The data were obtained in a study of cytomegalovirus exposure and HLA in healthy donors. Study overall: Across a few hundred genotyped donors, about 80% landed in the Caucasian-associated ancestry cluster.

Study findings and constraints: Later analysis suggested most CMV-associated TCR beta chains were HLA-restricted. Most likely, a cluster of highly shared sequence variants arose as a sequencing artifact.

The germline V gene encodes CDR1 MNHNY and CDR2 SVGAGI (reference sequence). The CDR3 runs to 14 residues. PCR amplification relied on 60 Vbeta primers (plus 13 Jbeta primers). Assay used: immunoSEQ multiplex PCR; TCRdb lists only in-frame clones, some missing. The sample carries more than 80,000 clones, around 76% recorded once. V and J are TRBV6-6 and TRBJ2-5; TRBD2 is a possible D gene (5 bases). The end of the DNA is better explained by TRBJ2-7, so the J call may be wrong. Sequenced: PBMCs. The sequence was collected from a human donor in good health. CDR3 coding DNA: TGTGCCAGCAGTTACTTATCTAGCCGATACGAGCAGTACTTC. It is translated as CASSYLSSRYEQYF.